One sample yielded the 9 T cell receptor beta chains listed below, sequenced in a study of control samples from healthy donors and cancer patients. The repertoire was sequenced with immunoSEQ multiplex PCR; TCRdb's copy has only in-frame clones and lacks some. The table includes about 150,000 clones, more than 85% detected once. The specimen sequenced was blood. Every receptor here comes from a woman between 40 and 50 years old in good health.

This clone was observed once. The rearrangement uses TRBV5-6 and TRBJ1-5, with a possible D match to TRBD1 (6 bases). Looked up from germline, CDR1 is SGHDT and CDR2 is YYEEEE. Trimming cost V 0 bases and J 4 bases, with 8 bases left between them. There are 14 residues in the CDR3. Here the CDR3 reads CASSLATGNQPQHF. CDR3 nucleotides: TGTGCCAGCAGCTTGGCAACAGGGAATCAGCCCCAGCATTTT.

The chain couples TRBV3-1 (or the pseudogene TRBV3-2) to TRBJ2-5; D not certain. The CDR3 is made up of 11 amino acids. Looked up from germline, CDR1 is LGHDT and CDR2 is YNNKEL (reference sequence). V was pared by 2 bases and J by 3 bases, with 1 base between. CDR3 in amino acids: CASSQKETQYF. CDR3 DNA: TGTGCCAGCAGCCAAAAAGAGACCCAGTACTTC.

The chain carries TRBV7-6 and TRBJ2-3; 10 bases are a match to TRBD2. Germline loops: CDR1 SGHVS, CDR2 FNYEAQ. The CDR3 runs 17 residues. Trimming took 2 bases from V and 0 from J; bases not matched to a gene: 5. The CDR3 DNA sequence: TGTGCCAGCAGCTTATTCGGGACTAGCGAGAGCACAGATACGCAGTATTTT. Its translation is CASSLFGTSESTDTQYF.

The chain has TRBV4-1 and TRBJ1-6; D perhaps matches TRBD1 (5 bases). Trimming cost V 4 bases and J 9 bases, with 16 bases left between them. The germline V gene has CDR1 MGHRA and CDR2 YSYEKL. The CDR3 totals 15 residues. CDR3 DNA sequence: TGCGCCAGCAGCCTTGGGGGGTCGGAGGGTTCACCCCTCCACTTT. Protein: CASSLGGSEGSPLHF.

The chain uses TRBV10-3 and TRBJ2-5, with D unclear. This CDR3 contains 13 residues. Germline CDR1 and CDR2: ENHRY and SYGVKD. Between the trimmed V and J ends, which lost 3 bases and 5 bases, there was a span of 10 bases. CDR3 in amino acids: CAISETGLETQYF. Here the CDR3 DNA reads TGTGCCATCAGTGAAACGGGCTTGGAGACCCAGTACTTC.

The CDR3 here is CASSPGTGISGNTIYF. In DNA, the CDR3 is TGTGCCAGCAGCCCGGGGACAGGAATCTCTGGAAACACCATATATTTT. V is TRBV5-6 and J is TRBJ1-3, with 8 bases identical to TRBD1. The CDR3 runs 16 residues. Germline values: CDR1 SGHDT, CDR2 YYEEEE. Unmatched junction bases numbered 6, after V lost 4 bases and J lost 0 bases.

This chain links TRBV11-2 with TRBJ2-7, with TRBD1 matching 9 bases. The CDR3 is made up of 13 amino acids. The germline V gene encodes CDR1 SGHAT and CDR2 FQNNGV. The V and J ends lost 4 bases and 5 bases, in that order; junction bases with no gene match: 3. The CDR3 nucleotides are TGTGCCAGCAGCTGGACAGGGGCGGACGAGCAGTACTTC. It yields the protein CASSWTGADEQYF.

This clone is a singleton in its sample. This rearrangement joins TRBV9 to TRBJ1-1; D unclear. V shed 0 bases and J shed 1 base, with 7 bases lying between them. Germline V gene lookup returns CDR1 SGDLS and CDR2 YYNGEE. The CDR3 consists of 14 residues. CDR3 coding DNA: TGTGCCAGCAGCGTAGTAGGCACGAACACTGAAGCTTTCTTT. Protein: CASSVVGTNTEAFF.

The genes are TRBV19 and TRBJ1-5; a possible D gene is TRBD1 (5 bases). V was cut by 5 bases and J by 0 bases, with 11 bases left in between. The V gene's germline CDR1 is LNHDA and CDR2 SQIVND (reference sequence). CDR3 length: 15 residues. CDR3 loop: CASSGDLYSNQPQHF. CDR3 sequence (DNA): TGTGCCAGTAGTGGGGACCTTTATAGCAATCAGCCCCAGCATTTT.